This TCR beta chain was recorded in a study of blood T cells in healthy people across ages. General observations from the study: Fewer expanded clones and more diversity marked long-lived versus aged donors.

Of note for this clonotype: Its antigen is not identified.

The CDR3 spans 15 residues. The germline V and J ends were trimmed by 0 bases and 3 bases, with 12 bases remaining between them. Germline values: CDR1 SEHNR, CDR2 FQNEAQ (reference sequence). With a J-beta primer mix and a sample-barcoded 5' primer, a second PCR ran about 6 to 11 cycles. MiXCR was run by TCRdb on the 5' RACE reads, yielding one entry per CDR3 protein. The sample holds roughly 680,000 distinct CDR3 sequences, 45% to 50% seen once. The chain uses TRBV7-9 and TRBJ2-7; D gene uncertain. The sequence was obtained from a woman in her sixties in good health. Sample: blood. DNA of the CDR3: TGTGCCAGCAGCTTAGCGCTCCGGCAGAACTACGAGCAGTACTTC. Protein sequence: CASSLALRQNYEQYF.